The following is a T cell receptor (beta chain) sequence with its context. These data come from a study of early T cells in non-severe SARS-CoV-2 infection. TCRdb re-analysed the 5' RACE reads in MiXCR, keeping a single row per CDR3 protein. The repertoire consists of about 55,000 distinct CDR3 sequences, with about 15% occurring once and the leading ten covering 9% to 10%. The germline V gene encodes CDR1 LGHNA and CDR2 YNFKEQ. The CDR3 length is 15 residues. V was pared by 3 bases and J by 2 bases, with 11 bases between. This chain joins TRBV4-2 and TRBJ2-4; TRBD2 might be the D (6 bases). This sequence originates from an adult who was a healthcare worker with PCR-confirmed SARS-CoV-2 infection or an uninfected control (not recorded which). Sequencing used whole blood, obtained at baseline. The CDR3 sequence is CASSHGGVSKNIQYF. CDR3 sequence (DNA): TGTGCCAGCAGCCATGGCGGGGTGTCCAAAAACATTCAGTACTTC.